This T cell receptor (beta chain) derives from a study of blood T cell repertoires in COVID-19. The overall study: From T cells, B-cell-depleted T cells, or PBMCs came the material, which was cDNA or gDNA.

Per the authors' pipeline: Estimates of nucleated cell counts were drawn from the amplification of reference gene primers. TCRdb's table, derived via immunoSEQ multiplex PCR, lists solely in-frame clones and lacks some. From that table come the V and J calls and clone size; the DNA was used to work out D and trimming. The sample yields 200,000 to 250,000 clones, about nine tenths seen once. Cohort allocation depended upon clinical history that participants reported. What the recovered Cohort 3 donors had was two negative PCRs, clearance, or symptom resolution. The V end was cut by 3 bases, the J end by 0 bases, with 11 bases between. Germline CDR1 KGHSH, CDR2 LQKENI. This CDR3 has 15 residues.

Sequencing was carried out using PBMCs or T cells enriched from blood (not recorded which). The sequence was obtained from a woman in her twenties or thirties who had recovered from COVID-19. The chain combines TRBV18 with TRBJ1-2, with D perhaps matching TRBD1 (5 bases). The CDR3 region is CASSPSDRPNYGYTF. The CDR3 coding sequence is TGTGCCAGCTCACCCTCAGACAGACCTAACTATGGCTACACCTTC.